This entry describes one T cell receptor (beta chain). TCRdb reprocessed the RT-PCR reads via MiXCR and lists one record per CDR3 protein. The sample has about 230,000 distinct CDR3 sequences, approximately 14% seen once. The CDR3 consists of 13 residues. Germline V gives CDR1 GTSNPN, CDR2 SVGIG (reference sequence). The V end was cut by 3 bases, the J end by 4 bases, with 12 bases between. The data originate from a study of patients and donors after allogeneic stem cell transplantation. The sequence was collected from a human donor who was either an allogeneic HSCT recipient or a stem cell or donor lymphocyte infusion donor (not recorded which). It is not recorded whose cells these are; they may come from a transplant donor. V is TRBV30 and J is TRBJ1-1, with D unclear. The material sequenced was blood, either unsorted or a sorted T cell fraction (not recorded which). DNA for the CDR3: TGTGCCTGGAGCGGCCGGGCGCTCACTGAAGCTTTCTTT. It specifies CAWSGRALTEAFF.